This T cell receptor (beta chain) was captured by sequencing in a study of shared clonotypes between healthy human individuals. At the level of the study: Donors, aged 18 to 49, were two women and a few men.

The assay was carried out at the deep level. TCRdb keeps only in-frame clones here, not all; method: immunoSEQ multiplex PCR. This table has about 580,000 clones, roughly 98% appearing once. As defined, naive CD8 cells were CD45RO-negative and positively selected for CCR7, with terminally differentiated effector memory CD45RA+ cells excluded. The CDR3 runs to 13 residues. Trimming removed 6 bases from V and 2 bases from J, with 11 bases in between. Looked up from germline, CDR1 is SNHLY and CDR2 is FYNNEI. The sequenced sample was naive CD8+ T cells sorted from blood. The chain has TRBV2 and TRBJ2-7; D is undetermined. The TCR originated in a man aged 25-45 years in good health. CDR3 amino acids: CASRIPWTYEQYF. CDR3 sequence (DNA): TGTGCCAGCAGGATCCCTTGGACCTACGAGCAGTACTTC. Full variable domain (missing parts from reference TRBV2 and TRBJ2-7): EPEVTQTPSHQVTQMGQEVILRCVPISNHLYFYWYRQILGQKVEFLVSFYNNEISEKSEIFDDQFSVERPDGSNFTLKIRSTKLEDSAMYFCASRIPWTYEQYFGPGTRLTVT.